This entry features one T cell receptor beta chain sequence. Its cognate antigen is unknown. This entry is derived from a study of glioma-infiltrating T cells after dendritic cell vaccination. Study outcomes and limitations: No direct clonality-survival link was found; a diverse polyclonal response may matter.

The protocol was immunoSEQ multiplex PCR, while the TCRdb copy is restricted to in-frame clones and leaves out a portion. The sample lists fewer than 65,000 clones, approximately 91% occurring once. Stated time point: after dendritic cell vaccination, including at tumor progression/relapse. None of the glioblastoma patients had an isocitrate dehydrogenase mutation. The TCR originated in a human donor with glioblastoma. The starting material was blood, obtained after dendritic cell vaccination.

DNA for the CDR3: TGTGCCTGGAGCGGGAGGGCATACGAGCAGTACTTC. Encoded protein: CAWSGRAYEQYF. This chain joins TRBV30 and TRBJ2-7, with 8 bases matching TRBD2. Germline V gives CDR1 GTSNPN, CDR2 SVGIG (reference sequence). Unmatched junction bases numbered 2, after V lost 3 bases and J lost 4 bases. The CDR3 contains 12 residues.